These 7 T cell receptor beta chains originate from one sample sequenced in a study of blood T cell repertoires in COVID-19. The repertoire was sequenced with immunoSEQ multiplex PCR; TCRdb's copy has only in-frame clones and lacks some. The sample yields roughly 39,000 clones, more than 75% seen once. Sequencing was carried out using peripheral blood. The source of these receptors is a man aged 45 to 65 with active or convalescent COVID-19.

J is TRBJ2-5 and V is TRBV12-3 or TRBV12-4; TRBD1 is a possible D gene (5 bases). The CDR3 has 11 residues. Trimming pared 6 bases from V and 5 bases from J, leaving 7 bases between. The DNA of the CDR3 is TGTGCCAGCAGAAACAGGGAGACCCAGTACTTC. It specifies CASRNRETQYF.

Remarks on this clone: One end of the junction is discordant with germline, which a read error may explain. The rearrangement links TRBV7-7 to TRBJ1-1; D gene unclear. There are 13 residues in the CDR3. Per germline, CDR1 SSHAT and CDR2 FNYEAQ (reference sequence). CDR3 in DNA: TGTGCTAGCAGCCGGGGTGTGGACACTGAAGCTTTCTTT. Residues: CASSRGVDTEAFF.

This chain joins TRBV28 and TRBJ2-7; the match to TRBD1 covers 7 bases. The CDR3 spans 13 residues. The germline gives CDR1 MDHEN, CDR2 SYDVKM. Germline trimming cut 6 bases from V and 3 bases from J; bases unmatched to any gene: 5. The DNA for the CDR3 is TGTGCCAGCAGCCCGGGACAGAGCTACGAGCAGTACTTC. It codes for CASSPGQSYEQYF.

This chain uses TRBV7-9 with TRBJ2-3, with 7 positions matching TRBD2. Germline V lookup: CDR1 SEHNR, CDR2 FQNEAQ (reference sequence). This CDR3 contains 14 residues. With V trimmed by 0 bases and J by 4 bases, 1 base remained unmatched. The CDR3 sequence is CASSLAGGSDTQYF. As DNA, the CDR3 is TGTGCCAGCAGCTTAGCGGGAGGGTCAGATACGCAGTATTTT.

The gene calls are TRBV5-1 and TRBJ1-2; the match to TRBD1 covers 9 bases. With 0 bases clipped from V and 5 bases from J, the junction kept 8 bases outside the gene matches. Per germline, CDR1 SGHRS and CDR2 YFSETQ. This CDR3 is built from 16 residues. The CDR3: CASSLARTGAPYGYTF. In nucleotides, the CDR3 is TGCGCCAGCAGCTTGGCTCGGACAGGGGCACCTTATGGCTACACCTTC.

This clone was recorded a few times. This sequence joins TRBV11-3 and TRBJ2-1; D call uncertain. Germline CDR1 and CDR2: SGHNT and YENEEA. This CDR3 region has 13 residues. V was cut by 1 base and J by 6 bases, with 7 bases left in between. CDR3 in DNA: TGTGCCAGCAGCTTAGGTTTCCTCAATGAGCAGTTCTTC. It translates to CASSLGFLNEQFF.

This clone appeared a few times. The chain has TRBV5-6 and TRBJ1-1; TRBD1 is a possible D gene (6 bases). Germline V gives CDR1 SGHDT, CDR2 YYEEEE. The V end was cut by 1 base, the J end by 4 bases, with 14 bases between. The CDR3 runs 15 residues. The CDR3 region is CASSLFAGATTEAFF. The CDR3 bases are TGTGCCAGCAGCTTGTTTGCAGGGGCGACCACTGAAGCTTTCTTT. Full variable domain (missing parts from reference TRBV5-6 and TRBJ1-1): DAGVTQSPTHLIKTRGQQVTLRCSPKSGHDTVSWYQQALGQGPQFIFQYYEEEERQRGNFPDRFSGHQFPNYSSELNVNALLLGDSALYLCASSLFAGATTEAFFGQGTRLTVV.